This T cell receptor beta chain was sequenced during a study of shared clonotypes between healthy human individuals. Subsets obtained from CD4+ cells comprised CD45RA+ naive and CD45RA-negative memory cells. Clones were read by immunoSEQ multiplex PCR, and TCRdb kept only the in-frame ones, dropping some. The sample yields a few hundred thousand clones, over 65% seen once. The CDR3 sequence is 13 residues long. The V segment lost 3 bases and the J segment 11 bases; nucleotides outside the gene matches: 5. CDR1 SNHLY and CDR2 FYNNEI come from the germline V gene. This clone was detected only once. This chain connects TRBV2 to TRBJ2-4; 9 bases fit TRBD1. Sequenced input: memory CD4+ T cells sorted from blood. Subset indicated: CD45RA-negative fraction. The TCR sequence derives from a man aged 25 to 45 in good health. CDR3 sequence: CASSEGQGALQYF. The CDR3 DNA sequence: TGTGCCAGCAGTGAGGGACAGGGAGCCCTTCAGTACTTC. The entire variable domain, with the rest obtained from reference TRBV2 and TRBJ2-4, is as follows: EPEVTQTPSHQVTQMGQEVILRCVPISNHLYFYWYRQILGQKVEFLVSFYNNEISEKSEIFDDQFSVERPDGSNFTLKIRSTKLEDSAMYFCASSEGQGALQYFGAGTRLSVL.